The 2 T cell receptor beta chains below come from one sample, sequenced in a study of beta chain features in type 1 diabetes. Points from the study as a whole: Moderately but significantly shorter TCRB CDR3s were found in Type 1 diabetes patients in all four CD4+ subsets.

Expressed TCRB transcripts were sequenced because the isolated RNA had all been reverse transcribed beforehand. The data were produced by immunoSEQ multiplex PCR, yet TCRdb's version contains in-frame clones alone and is incomplete. The sample comprises 140,000 or so clones, 10% to 15% of which are singletons, and under 1.5% rests with the top ten. Antigen specificity for these receptors is unknown. The sequenced material came from central memory CD4+ T cells from blood. The receptors shown here come from a young man with type 1 diabetes.

This clone has ten or more counts. The V gene is TRBV9, the J gene TRBJ2-1; 7 bases match TRBD1. The CDR3 contains 18 residues. The J segment lost 2 bases and the V segment lost 0 bases, leaving 11 bases of the junction unmatched. Germline lookup yields CDR1 SGDLS and CDR2 YYNGEE. The CDR3 coding sequence is TGTGCCAGCAGCGTAGCCCCGTCCGACAGGGAAACCTACAATGAGCAGTTCTTC. Its translation: CASSVAPSDRETYNEQFF.

This clone was detected a few times. The chain joins TRBV7-3 to TRBJ2-1; 10 bases match TRBD2. CDR3 length equals 17 residues. Germline lookup yields CDR1 SGHTA and CDR2 FQGTGA. With V trimmed by 5 bases and J by 8 bases, 15 bases remained unmatched. The CDR3 here is CASSPEGSSGGGYEQFF. CDR3 DNA: TGTGCCAGCAGCCCCGAGGGCTCTAGCGGGGGCGGGTATGAGCAGTTCTTC.